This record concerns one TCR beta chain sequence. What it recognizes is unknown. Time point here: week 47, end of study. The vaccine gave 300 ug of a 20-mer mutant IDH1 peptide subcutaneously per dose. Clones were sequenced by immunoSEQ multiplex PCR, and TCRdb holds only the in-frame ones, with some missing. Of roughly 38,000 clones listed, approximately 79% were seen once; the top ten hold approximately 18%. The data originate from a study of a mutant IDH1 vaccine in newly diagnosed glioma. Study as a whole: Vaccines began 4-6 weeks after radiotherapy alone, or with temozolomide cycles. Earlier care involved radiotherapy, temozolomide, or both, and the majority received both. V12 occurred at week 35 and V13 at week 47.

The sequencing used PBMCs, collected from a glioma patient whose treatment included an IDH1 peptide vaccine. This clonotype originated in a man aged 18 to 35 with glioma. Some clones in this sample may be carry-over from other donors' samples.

The CDR3, as DNA: TGTGCCAGCAGTTATGGGACTAGCGGGGGGGACGAGCAGTACTTC. As protein: CASSYGTSGGDEQYF. V and J are TRBV6-6 and TRBJ2-7; 16 positions match TRBD2. The junction had 1 base not matched to a gene; V was cut back by 3 bases and J by 5 bases. The length of the CDR3 is 15 residues. Germline V gene sequence: CDR1 MNHNY, CDR2 SVGAGI (reference sequence).